This T cell receptor beta chain appears in the sequencing data of a study of identifying expanded T cells in peripheral blood. Findings of the study overall: Variance in clone template counts between approximately two-week samples significantly increased with total template count across all healthy donors.

Repertoires were generated with immunoSEQ multiplex PCR, while TCRdb's copy carries only in-frame clones and drops some. The profile shows approximately 97,000 clones, roughly 88% of them singletons. As regards this clone: Its specificity is unknown.

Healthy donors had no documented immune events, such as infections, while sampled. Sequenced material: blood. This clonotype originated in a person between 18 and 75 years old in good health.

DNA of the CDR3: TGTGCCAGTATCTCCAGGGCCTATAATTCACCCCTCCACTTT. Its protein is CASISRAYNSPLHF. The chain links TRBV19 to TRBJ1-6; D possibly corresponds to TRBD1 (5 bases). V dropped 7 bases and J dropped 2 bases, with 9 bases sitting between them. The CDR3 contains 14 residues. The germline V gene encodes CDR1 LNHDA and CDR2 SQIVND (reference sequence).